This T cell receptor beta chain was found in a study of sequential checkpoint blockade in melanoma. Some clones are missing from TCRdb's copy, which holds only in-frame ones; the method was immunoSEQ multiplex PCR. The sample yields over 10,000 clones, roughly 23% seen once. CDR3 length equals 16 residues. The germline V and J ends were trimmed by 0 bases and 5 bases, with 16 bases remaining between them. In germline, CDR1 is KGHSH, CDR2 LQKENI. Described treatment: randomized to nivolumab then ipilimumab (arm A) or the reverse (arm B). The sample here was tumor tissue (inferred from file names), taken from a patient given nivolumab and ipilimumab in sequence. This TCR came from a human donor with melanoma. The rearrangement links TRBV18 to TRBJ1-1; D remains ambiguous. The CDR3 nucleotides read TGTGCCAGCTCACCACCGAATTATCCGGAGGGTACTGAAGCTTTCTTT. As protein: CASSPPNYPEGTEAFF.